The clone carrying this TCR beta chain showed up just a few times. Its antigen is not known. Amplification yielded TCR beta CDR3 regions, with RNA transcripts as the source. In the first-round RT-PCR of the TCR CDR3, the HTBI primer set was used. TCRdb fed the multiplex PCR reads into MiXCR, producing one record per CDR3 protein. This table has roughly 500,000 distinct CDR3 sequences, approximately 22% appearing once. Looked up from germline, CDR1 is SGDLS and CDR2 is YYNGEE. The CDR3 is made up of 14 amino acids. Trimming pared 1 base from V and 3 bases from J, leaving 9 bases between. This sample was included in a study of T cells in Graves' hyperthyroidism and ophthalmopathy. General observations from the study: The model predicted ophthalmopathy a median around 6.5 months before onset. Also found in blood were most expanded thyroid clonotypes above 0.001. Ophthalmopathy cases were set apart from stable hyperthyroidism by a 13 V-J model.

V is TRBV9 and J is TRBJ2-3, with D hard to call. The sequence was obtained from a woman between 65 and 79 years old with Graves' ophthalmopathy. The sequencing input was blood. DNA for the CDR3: TGTGCCAGCAGCGTACAACCAGGAACAGATACGCAGTATTTT. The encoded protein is CASSVQPGTDTQYF.